The present T cell receptor beta chain was sequenced within a study of T cell changes during pregnancy in multiple sclerosis. Data came from immunoSEQ multiplex PCR; TCRdb stores just in-frame clones and leaves some out. This sample carries some 29,000 clones, about nine tenths of them seen once, and the ten largest clones take about 3.9%. With 5 bases clipped from V and 6 bases from J, the junction kept 13 bases outside the gene matches. The CDR3 length is 17 residues. Germline V gene sequence: CDR1 SGHVS, CDR2 FQNEAQ. The receptor was derived from a female donor in good health, enrolled as a control in a pregnancy study. This chain joins TRBV7-8 and TRBJ2-1; 10 nucleotides match TRBD2. The sample consisted of CD8+ T cells from peripheral blood mononuclear cells, taken in the second trimester of pregnancy. CDR3 loop: CASSPDPSGGALNEQFF. The CDR3 DNA reads TGTGCCAGCAGCCCCGACCCGAGCGGGGGGGCCCTCAATGAGCAGTTCTTC.